The clone carrying this T cell receptor beta chain was counted between two and nine times. TCRbeta library construction was performed incorporating unique molecular identifiers. Each CDR3 protein gets one entry after TCRdb re-called the PCR reads with MiXCR. The top ten hold 5% to 7% of the sample, which has 210,000 or so distinct CDR3 sequences, roughly 9% seen once. These data originate in a study of T-cell reconstitution after alpha-beta-depleted transplantation in children. This CDR3 comprises 15 residues. V was clipped by 6 bases and J by 3 bases; unmatched bases: 8. Germline V gives CDR1 SQVTM, CDR2 ANQGSEA.

This sequence originates from a human donor who donated a stem cell graft to a child with acute lymphoblastic leukemia. The specimen comprised PBMCs from the stem cell graft donor, sampled from the stem cell graft. This chain connects TRBV29-1 to TRBJ2-1; TRBD1 matches 10 bases. The CDR3 spells CSVLRGDRGYNEQFF. The CDR3 nucleotides are TGCAGCGTCTTACGGGGGGACAGGGGCTACAATGAGCAGTTCTTC.